What follows is one TCR beta chain and its context. Using RNA transcripts as the source, TCR beta CDR3 regions were amplified. First-round RT-PCR with HTBI primers amplified the TCR CDR3 region. A single record per CDR3 protein comes from TCRdb applying MiXCR to the multiplex PCR reads. Of some 510,000 distinct CDR3 sequences listed, roughly 20% are singletons. Germline V gene data show CDR1 as LNHNV and CDR2 as YYDKDF (reference sequence). CDR3 length: 13 residues. V lost 0 bases to trimming and J lost 0 bases, with 3 bases between them. This sample was included in a study of T cells in Graves' hyperthyroidism and ophthalmopathy. Hyperthyroidism, newly diagnosed and lasting under 2 months, affected patients aged 18 to 65. Each diagnosis drew on symptoms, thyroxine, TRAb, thyroid ultrasound and orbital computed tomography findings.

The TCR originated in a man younger than 30 with Graves' hyperthyroidism. The gene calls are TRBV15 and TRBJ2-7; D call uncertain. Sequenced input: blood. The CDR3 loop reads CATSRDPSYEQYF. For the CDR3, the DNA is TGTGCCACCAGCAGAGATCCCTCCTACGAGCAGTACTTC. Based on the CDR3 plus reference TRBV15 and TRBJ2-7, the full variable domain is DAMVIQNPRYQVTQFGKPVTLSCSQTLNHNVMYWYQQKSSQAPKLLFHYYDKDFNNEADTPDNFQSRRPNTSFCFLDIRSPGLGDTAMYLCATSRDPSYEQYFGPGTRLTVT.